Each of the 3 T cell receptor beta chains below was sequenced from the same sample in a study of T cells after yellow fever vaccination. TCRdb recomputed calls from the 5' RACE reads with MiXCR, one row per CDR3 protein. The data show a few hundred thousand distinct CDR3 sequences, 8.7% seen once. Here the sequenced sample was CD4+ T cells sorted from PBMCs, taken 5 days after the yellow fever booster vaccination. These receptors all stem from a man between 18 and 29 years old who received the YFV17D yellow fever vaccine.

In its sample, this clonotype was seen a few times. The chain uses TRBV7-3 and TRBJ1-1; 9 bases align to TRBD1. The V gene end was trimmed by 4 bases and the J gene end by 5 bases; junction bases not matched to a gene: 11. The CDR3 totals 16 residues. Germline V gene data show CDR1 as SGHTA and CDR2 as FQGTGA. DNA for the CDR3: TGTGCCAGCAGCTCCCCCGACAGGGGGGTAGGTACTGAAGCTTTCTTT. The encoded protein is CASSSPDRGVGTEAFF.

This clonotype showed up just a few times. This chain joins TRBV3-1 and TRBJ2-5; 7 nucleotides align to TRBD2. Germline V gene lookup returns CDR1 LGHDT and CDR2 YNNKEL (reference sequence). The CDR3 is made up of 14 amino acids. Trimming took 4 bases from V and 3 from J; bases not matched to a gene: 5. CDR3 DNA: TGTGCCAGCAGCCGGCCCGGGACTAAAGAGACCCAGTACTTC. This sequence encodes CASSRPGTKETQYF.

This chain connects TRBV4-1 to TRBJ2-3; D is unclear. Trimming shortened V by 2 bases and J by 7 bases, and 7 bases separated the two germline ends. CDR3 length equals 12 residues. CDR1 MGHRA and CDR2 YSYEKL come from the germline V gene. As DNA, the CDR3 is TGCGCCAGCAGCCAACTGGCCCATACGCAGTATTTT. As protein: CASSQLAHTQYF.